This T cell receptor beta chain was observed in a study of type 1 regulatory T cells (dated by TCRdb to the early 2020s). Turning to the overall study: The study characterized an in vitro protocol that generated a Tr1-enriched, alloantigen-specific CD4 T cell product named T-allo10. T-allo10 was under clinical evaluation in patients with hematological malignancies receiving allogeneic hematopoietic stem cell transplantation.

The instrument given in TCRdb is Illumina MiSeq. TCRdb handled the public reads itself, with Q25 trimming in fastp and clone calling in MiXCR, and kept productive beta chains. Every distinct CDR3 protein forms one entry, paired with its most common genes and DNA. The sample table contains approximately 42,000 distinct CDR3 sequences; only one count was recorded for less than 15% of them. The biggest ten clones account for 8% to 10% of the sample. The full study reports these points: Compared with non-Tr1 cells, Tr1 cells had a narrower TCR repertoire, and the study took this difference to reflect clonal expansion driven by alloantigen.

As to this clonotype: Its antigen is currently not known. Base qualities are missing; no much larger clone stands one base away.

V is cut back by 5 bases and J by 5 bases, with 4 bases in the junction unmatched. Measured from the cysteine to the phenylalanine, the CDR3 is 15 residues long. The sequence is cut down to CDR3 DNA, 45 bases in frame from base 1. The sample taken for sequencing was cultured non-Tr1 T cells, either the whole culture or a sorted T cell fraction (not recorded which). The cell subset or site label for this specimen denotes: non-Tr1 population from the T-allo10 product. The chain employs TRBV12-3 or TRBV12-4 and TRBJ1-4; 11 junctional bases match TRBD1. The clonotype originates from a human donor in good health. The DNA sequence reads TGTGCCAGCAGTCCCCGGGACAGGGGGAATGAAAAACTGTTTTTT. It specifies CASSPRDRGNEKLFF.